Shown below are 11 T cell receptor beta chains from a single sample sequenced in a study of blood T cell repertoires in COVID-19. Libraries were prepared by immunoSEQ multiplex PCR; TCRdb keeps only in-frame clonotypes and omits some of them. The sample includes 150,000 to 200,000 clones, 82% seen only once; the top ten take about 5%. The sample consisted of PBMCs or T cells enriched from blood (not recorded which). Receptors originate from a woman aged 55-75 years with acute COVID-19.

This chain uses TRBV3-1 (or the pseudogene TRBV3-2) with TRBJ1-1; 8 nucleotides match TRBD1. The CDR3 consists of 15 residues. Losses at the gene ends were 0 bases for V and 5 bases for J; bases not matched to a gene: 5. The germline V gene has CDR1 LGHDT and CDR2 YNNKEL (reference sequence). The CDR3 region is CASSQEFRGPTEAFF. CDR3 in DNA: TGTGCCAGCAGCCAAGAGTTCAGGGGGCCGACTGAAGCTTTCTTT.

The rearrangement links TRBV9 to TRBJ1-2, with 7 bases that match TRBD1. CDR3 length: 16 residues. Per germline, CDR1 SGDLS and CDR2 YYNGEE. V shed 1 base and J 3 bases; nucleotides not matched to a gene: 9. The CDR3 coding sequence is TGTGCCAGCAGCGTACGTCCGGACAGGCCGGACTATGGCTACACCTTC. Protein: CASSVRPDRPDYGYTF.

The chain combines TRBV10-2 with TRBJ1-1, with D perhaps matching TRBD1 (6 bases). This CDR3 contains 12 residues. Trimming removed 3 bases from V and 10 bases from J, with 12 bases in between. The germline gives CDR1 WSHSY, CDR2 SAAADI. Written as DNA, the CDR3 is TGCGCCAGCAGTGACTTCAGGGGCATAGCTTTCTTT. Translation gives CASSDFRGIAFF.

V is TRBV6-5 and J is TRBJ2-7; tentative D call: TRBD2 (5 bases). This CDR3 has 15 amino acids. The germline gives CDR1 MNHEY, CDR2 SVGAGI. With 7 bases removed from V and 0 bases from J, the gap between germline ends came to 16 bases. As DNA, the CDR3 is TGTGCCAGCAACCCCCGAGGGCTACACTCCTACGAGCAGTACGTC. Protein: CASNPRGLHSYEQYV.

A few counts support this clone. The chain employs TRBV27 and TRBJ2-7; 8 nucleotides align to TRBD2. Germline V CDR1 and CDR2: MNHEY, SMNVEV (reference sequence). Losses at the gene ends were 5 bases for V and 7 bases for J; bases not matched to a gene: 16. The CDR3 has 16 residues. The chain's CDR3 is CASSPTFAGGPWEQYV. The CDR3 bases are TGTGCCAGCAGTCCAACTTTCGCGGGGGGCCCTTGGGAGCAGTACGTC.

This clone was counted a few times. As DNA, the CDR3 is TGTGCCAGCAGCTCCTTCCCATCTAGTAGGTACTTC. Protein sequence: CASSSFPSSRYF. The V gene is TRBV11-3, the J gene TRBJ2-4; D not certain. CDR1 and CDR2 (germline): SGHNT, YENEEA. With 4 bases removed from V and 15 bases from J, the gap between germline ends came to 16 bases. This CDR3 has 12 residues.

The CDR3 nucleotides are TGTGCCAGCAGACCCTCGGGACAGGGTGACTACGAGCAGTACTTC. Residues: CASRPSGQGDYEQYF. The chain joins TRBV11-2 to TRBJ2-7, with TRBD1 matching 9 bases. Germline V gives CDR1 SGHAT, CDR2 FQNNGV. This CDR3 is 15 amino acids long. The V and J ends lost 6 bases and 3 bases, in that order; junction bases with no gene match: 9.

The CDR3 sequence: CAWQDNSNQPQHF. CDR3 nucleotides: TGTGCCTGGCAGGATAATAGCAATCAGCCCCAGCATTTT. The chain is built from TRBV30 and TRBJ1-5; D not resolved. The CDR3 has 13 amino acids. CDR1 is GTSNPN, CDR2 SVGIG, per germline (reference sequence). V lost 5 bases to trimming and J lost 0 bases, with 8 bases between them.

This clone was observed many times. V gene TRBV7-2 combines with J gene TRBJ2-5; 11 bases agree with TRBD2. V trimming: 3 bases; J trimming: 4 bases; junction bases outside the gene matches: 4. The CDR3 covers 15 residues. Per the germline V gene, CDR1 is SGHTA and CDR2 is FQGNSA. In nucleotides, the CDR3 is TGTGCCAGCAGCTTCGCCGGGACTAGCGGAGAGACCCAGTACTTC. It specifies CASSFAGTSGETQYF.

V gene TRBV19 combines with J gene TRBJ1-1; 7 nucleotides match TRBD1. Looked up from germline, CDR1 is LNHDA and CDR2 is SQIVND (reference sequence). V lost 5 bases to trimming and J lost 4 bases; unmatched junction nucleotides: 13. There are 16 residues in the CDR3. The CDR3 spells CASSHPGKGAFTEAFF. CDR3 bases: TGTGCCAGTAGTCACCCCGGAAAGGGGGCGTTCACTGAAGCTTTCTTT. The full variable domain, in which reference TRBV19 and TRBJ1-1 provide the parts outside the CDR3, is DGGITQSPKYLFRKEGQNVTLSCEQNLNHDAMYWYRQDPGQGLRLIYYSQIVNDFQKGDIAEGYSVSREKKESFPLTVTSAQKNPTAFYLCASSHPGKGAFTEAFFGQGTRLTVV.

This clone was detected once. The genes are TRBV4-3 and TRBJ2-3, with a weak D call TRBD2 (6 bases). The CDR3 loop spans 15 amino acids. With 0 bases removed from V and 1 base from J, the gap between germline ends came to 8 bases. The germline V gene encodes CDR1 LGHNA and CDR2 YSLEER. The CDR3 nucleotides are TGCGCCAGCAGCCAAGAGGCTAGCGGCACAGATACGCAGTATTTT. Translating gives CASSQEASGTDTQYF.